The subject of this entry is one TCR beta chain. V lost 7 bases, J lost 1 base, and 13 bases lay in between. This CDR3 is built from 14 residues. Using RNA transcripts as the source, TCR beta CDR3 regions were amplified. HTBI primers were employed in a first-round RT-PCR of the TCR CDR3. TCRdb re-derived calls from the multiplex PCR reads in MiXCR, one entry per CDR3 protein. Of over 250,000 distinct CDR3 sequences in the sample, 20% to 30% were seen once. This specimen comes from a study of T cells in Graves' hyperthyroidism and ophthalmopathy. The rearrangement joins TRBV12-3 or TRBV12-4 to TRBJ1-1; the D is unclear. This receptor was identified in a man aged 35 to 55 with Graves' hyperthyroidism that later progressed to Graves' ophthalmopathy. The sequenced sample was blood. The CDR3 region is CASTKIRGNTEAFF. The CDR3, as DNA: TGTGCCAGCACTAAAATACGGGGGAACACTGAAGCTTTCTTT.